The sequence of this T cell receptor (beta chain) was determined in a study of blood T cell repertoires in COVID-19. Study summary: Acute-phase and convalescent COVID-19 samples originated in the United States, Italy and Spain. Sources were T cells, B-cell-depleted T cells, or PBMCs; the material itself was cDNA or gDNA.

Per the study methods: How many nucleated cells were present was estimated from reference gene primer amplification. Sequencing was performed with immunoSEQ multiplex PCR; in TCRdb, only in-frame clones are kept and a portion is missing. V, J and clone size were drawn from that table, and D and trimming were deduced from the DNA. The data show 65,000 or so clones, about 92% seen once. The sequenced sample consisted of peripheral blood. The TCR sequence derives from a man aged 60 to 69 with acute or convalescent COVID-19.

This CDR3 is CASSDRTGSGNTEAFF. The CDR3 region has the DNA TGCGCCAGCAGTGATCGGACAGGGTCGGGCAACACTGAAGCTTTCTTT. The chain uses TRBV10-2 and TRBJ1-1; 8 nucleotides line up with TRBD1. The junction had 8 bases not matched to a gene; V was cut back by 3 bases and J by 2 bases. This CDR3 is 16 amino acids long. Germline V gives CDR1 WSHSY, CDR2 SAAADI.